The source of this T cell receptor (beta chain) is a study of T cells after yellow fever vaccination. Study findings and constraints: Although most clonotypes did not, a small share appeared in both CD4 and CD8 compartments. Post-booster samples contained most primary-vaccination clones (around 96% CD4, about 90% CD8).

In the case of this clonotype: Its antigen is unknown.

The V gene's germline CDR1 is LGHNA and CDR2 YSLEER. The CDR3 spans 15 residues. V dropped 1 base and J dropped 4 bases, with 13 bases sitting between them. Production of TCR cDNA was by 5'RACE template switching, which also added a universal primer site and UMIs. One entry per CDR3 protein, called by TCRdb with MiXCR from the 5' RACE reads. The sample yields some 120,000 distinct CDR3 sequences, roughly 15% seen once. V usage is TRBV4-3 and J usage is TRBJ1-2; D unresolved. This TCR derives from a man aged 18 to 29 who received the YFV17D yellow fever vaccine. The sequencing here drew on CD8+ T cells sorted from PBMCs, taken 5 days after the yellow fever booster vaccination. The CDR3 sequence: CASSQGIYRRYGYTF. The DNA for the CDR3 is TGCGCCAGCAGCCAAGGAATCTACCGGCGCTATGGCTACACCTTC.